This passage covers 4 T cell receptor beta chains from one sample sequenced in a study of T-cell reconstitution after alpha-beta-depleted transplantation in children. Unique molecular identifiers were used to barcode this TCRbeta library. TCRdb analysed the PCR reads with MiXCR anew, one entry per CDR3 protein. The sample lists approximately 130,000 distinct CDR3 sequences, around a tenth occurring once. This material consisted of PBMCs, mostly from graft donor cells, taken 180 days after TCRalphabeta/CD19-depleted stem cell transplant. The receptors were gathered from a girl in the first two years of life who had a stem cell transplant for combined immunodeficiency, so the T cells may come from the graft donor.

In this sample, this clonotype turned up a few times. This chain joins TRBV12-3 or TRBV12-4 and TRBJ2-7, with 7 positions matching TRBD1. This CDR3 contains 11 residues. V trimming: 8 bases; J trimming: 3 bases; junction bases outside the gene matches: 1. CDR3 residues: CASGQVYEQYF. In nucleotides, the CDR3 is TGTGCCAGCGGACAGGTCTACGAGCAGTACTTC.

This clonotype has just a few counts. The CDR3, as DNA: TGTGCCAGCAGCCCCCGAGCGGGGCTGACCTACGAGCAGTACTTC. This translates into CASSPRAGLTYEQYF. The chain uses TRBV7-8 and TRBJ2-7; the match to TRBD2 covers 7 bases. Germline V gene data show CDR1 as SGHVS and CDR2 as FQNEAQ. The trim removed 5 bases at V and 2 bases at J, leaving 9 bases unmatched. The CDR3 totals 15 residues.

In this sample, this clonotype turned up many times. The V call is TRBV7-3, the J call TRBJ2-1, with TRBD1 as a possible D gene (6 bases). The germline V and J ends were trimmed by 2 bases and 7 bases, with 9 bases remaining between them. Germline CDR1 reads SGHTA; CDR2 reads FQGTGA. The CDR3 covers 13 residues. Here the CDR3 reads CASSLGQLNEQFF. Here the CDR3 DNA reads TGTGCCAGCAGCTTAGGACAGCTTAATGAGCAGTTCTTC.

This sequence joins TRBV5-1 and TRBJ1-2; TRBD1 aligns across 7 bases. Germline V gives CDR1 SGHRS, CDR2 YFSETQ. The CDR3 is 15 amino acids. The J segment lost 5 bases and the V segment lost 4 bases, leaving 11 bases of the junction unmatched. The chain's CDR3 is CASSRGQVAGYGYTF. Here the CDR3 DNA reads TGCGCCAGCAGCAGAGGACAGGTGGCTGGGTATGGCTACACCTTC. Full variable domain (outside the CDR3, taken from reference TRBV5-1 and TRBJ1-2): KAGVTQTPRYLIKTRGQQVTLSCSPISGHRSVSWYQQTPGQGLQFLFEYFSETQRNKGNFPGRFSGRQFSNSRSEMNVSTLELGDSALYLCASSRGQVAGYGYTFGSGTRLTVV.